These T cell receptor beta chains were read from a single sample in a study of shared clonotypes between healthy human individuals. Profiled with immunoSEQ multiplex PCR; TCRdb holds only in-frame clones, not every one. The table records under 600,000 clones, more than 95% of them present only once. Material: naive CD4+ T cells sorted from blood. These receptor sequences come from a woman aged 30 to 39 in good health. Each CDR3 is given with its conserved first and last residue. A D gene is named only where the DNA matches it firmly. Clone size is shown for a subset of rows, as once, few, many or a class of expanded clone.

CDR3aa,CDR3nt,d_gene,v_gene,len,j_gene,abundance
CASSPFIVGTSGNTIYF,TGTGCCAGCTCACCTTTTATTGTAGGGACCTCTGGAAACACCATATATTTT,-,TRBV18,17,TRBJ1-3,once
CASSLLVGKQEGPGNTIYF,TGTGCCAGCAGTTTACTAGTAGGGAAACAGGAAGGGCCTGGAAACACCATATATTTT,-,TRBV28,19,TRBJ1-3,-
CASSLGGEETQYF,TGCGCCAGCAGCCTGGGTGGGGAGGAGACCCAGTACTTC,-,TRBV4-1,13,TRBJ2-5,-
CASSLTGLAYEQYF,TGTGCCAGCAGCTTGACAGGGTTGGCCTACGAGCAGTACTTC,TRBD1,TRBV7-2,14,TRBJ2-7,-
CASSFSTGVIGELFF,TGTGCCAGCAGTTTTTCGACAGGGGTCATCGGGGAGCTGTTTTTT,TRBD1,TRBV6-1,15,TRBJ2-2,-
CASSEGGASYEQYF,TGCGCCAGCAGTGAAGGAGGGGCTTCCTACGAGCAGTACTTC,-,TRBV10-1,14,TRBJ2-7,-
CASSIEVRSGANVLTF,TGTGCCAGTAGTATAGAGGTGCGGTCTGGGGCCAACGTCCTGACTTTC,-,TRBV19,16,TRBJ2-6,once
CASTNRDRGFSGNTIYF,TGTGCCAGCACAAACCGGGACAGGGGGTTCTCTGGAAACACCATATATTTT,TRBD1,TRBV7-9,17,TRBJ1-3,-
CASIVLAGAEQFF,TGTGCCAGCATAGTACTAGCGGGAGCTGAGCAGTTCTTC,TRBD2,TRBV2,13,TRBJ2-1,-
CASSLEVNNSPLHF,TGTGCCAGCAGCTTAGAGGTTAATAATTCACCCCTCCACTTT,-,TRBV7-9,14,TRBJ1-6,-
CASNQFSDSFQQYF,TGTGCCAGCAATCAGTTTTCGGACAGCTTCCAGCAGTACTTC,-,TRBV28,14,TRBJ2-7,once
CSVVRANYGYTF,TGCAGCGTTGTCCGGGCTAACTATGGCTACACCTTC,-,TRBV29-1,12,TRBJ1-2,-
CASSFSATQVVSTDTQYF,TGTGCCAGCAGTTTCTCCGCTACGCAGGTGGTATCCACAGATACGCAGTATTTT,-,TRBV27,18,TRBJ2-3,-
CASSPPIGERLSGNTIYF,TGTGCCAGCTCACCACCGATAGGGGAAAGGCTCTCTGGAAACACCATATATTTT,-,TRBV18,18,TRBJ1-3,-
CASSQRPETQYF,TGTGCCAGCAGCCAAAGGCCAGAGACCCAGTACTTC,-,TRBV7-3,12,TRBJ2-5,once
CASFLLRVSRPKNTGELFF,TGTGCCAGCTTTCTCCTTCGGGTTAGCAGACCCAAAAACACCGGGGAGCTGTTTTTT,-,TRBV7-8,19,TRBJ2-2,-
CASILTGNSTEAFF,TGTGCCAGCATCCTTACAGGGAATAGCACTGAAGCTTTCTTT,-,TRBV27,14,TRBJ1-1,-
CASIVTGYLTIYF,TGTGCCAGCATAGTAACAGGGTATTTAACCATATATTTT,-,TRBV2,13,TRBJ1-3,-
CASGGGKVYEQYF,TGTGCCAGTGGGGGGGGCAAGGTCTACGAGCAGTACTTC,-,TRBV28,13,TRBJ2-7,-
CASSTHIYEQYF,TGTGCCAGCAGTACCCACATCTACGAGCAGTACTTC,-,TRBV25-1,12,TRBJ2-7,-
CASSKLAENTGELFF,TGTGCCAGTAGTAAACTAGCGGAAAACACCGGGGAGCTGTTTTTT,TRBD2,TRBV19,15,TRBJ2-2,-
CASSLGQGGNNEQFF,TGCGCCAGCAGCTTGGGACAGGGGGGCAACAATGAGCAGTTCTTC,TRBD1,TRBV5-1,15,TRBJ2-1,-
CSLGSGDTLWNEQFF,TGCAGCCTGGGGTCAGGGGACACCCTCTGGAATGAGCAGTTCTTC,-,TRBV29-1,15,TRBJ2-1,-
CASSYRTSGRVDEQFF,TGTGCCAGCAGCTATCGGACTAGCGGGAGGGTGGATGAGCAGTTCTTC,TRBD2,TRBV7-9,16,TRBJ2-1,-
CASSSRDHKTHEQYF,TGTGCCAGCAGTTCACGGGACCACAAAACCCACGAGCAGTACTTC,-,TRBV27,15,TRBJ2-7,-
CAWSARRQGNSGNTIYF,TGTGCCTGGAGTGCCAGGCGACAGGGAAACTCTGGAAACACCATATATTTT,TRBD1,TRBV30,17,TRBJ1-3,-
CASSLRLALQETQYF,TGTGCCAGCAGTTTACGACTAGCGTTACAAGAGACCCAGTACTTC,TRBD2,TRBV28,15,TRBJ2-5,-
CASGTAGAETQYF,TGTGCCAGCGGGACCGCGGGGGCTGAGACCCAGTACTTC,-,TRBV28,13,TRBJ2-5,-
CASSTPGPLEAFF,TGTGCCAGCAGTACACCGGGACCCCTAGAAGCTTTCTTT,-,TRBV28,13,TRBJ1-1,-
CAISPGQIYNEQFF,TGTGCCATCAGTCCGGGACAGATCTACAATGAGCAGTTCTTC,TRBD1,TRBV10-3,14,TRBJ2-1,once
CASSGPFYEQYF,TGTGCCAGTTCCGGCCCCTTCTACGAGCAGTACTTC,-,TRBV19,12,TRBJ2-7,-